This T cell receptor beta chain derives from a study of blood T cell repertoires in COVID-19. Sequencing used immunoSEQ multiplex PCR; TCRdb keeps in-frame clones, though not all of them. Of about 120,000 clones listed, over 65% are singletons. CDR3 length: 13 residues. Trimming took 6 bases from V and 12 from J, leaving 18 bases between them. The chain has TRBV12-3 or TRBV12-4 and TRBJ2-1; maybe TRBD2 (6 bases). The sequencing input was peripheral blood. This sequence was found in a man between 25 and 39 years old with acute or convalescent COVID-19. The CDR3 DNA follows: TGTGCCAGCAGCTCAGGACCGGGTAGCGGGCAGTTCTTC. It encodes CASSSGPGSGQFF.